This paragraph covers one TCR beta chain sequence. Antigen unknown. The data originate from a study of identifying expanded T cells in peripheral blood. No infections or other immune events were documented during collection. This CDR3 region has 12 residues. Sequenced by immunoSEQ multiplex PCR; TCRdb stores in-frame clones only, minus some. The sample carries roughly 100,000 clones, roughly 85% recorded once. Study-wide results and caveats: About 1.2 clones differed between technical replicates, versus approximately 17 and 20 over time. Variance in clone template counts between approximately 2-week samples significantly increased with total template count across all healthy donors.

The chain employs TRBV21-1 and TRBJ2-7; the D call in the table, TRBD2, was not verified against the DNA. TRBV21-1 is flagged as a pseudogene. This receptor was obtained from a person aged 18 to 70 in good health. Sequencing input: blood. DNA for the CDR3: TGTGCCAGCAGCAAGTATCCCTACGAGCAGTACTTC. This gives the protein CASSKYPYEQYF.